Listed here are 21 T cell receptor beta chains from one sample, sequenced in a study of T cells after yellow fever vaccination. TCRdb reprocessed the 5' RACE reads with MiXCR, giving one entry per CDR3 protein. The sample lists some 350,000 distinct CDR3 sequences; 11% were seen once. The sample in question was PBMCs, obtained on the day of the first yellow fever vaccination. These receptors all stem from a man younger than 35 who received the YFV17D yellow fever vaccine.

This sequence joins TRBV6-5 and TRBJ1-2, with 10 bases fitting TRBD1. The CDR3 is made up of 15 amino acids. CDR1 is MNHEY, CDR2 SVGAGI, per germline. The trim removed 0 bases at V and 3 bases at J, leaving 1 base unmatched. The CDR3, as DNA: TGTGCCAGCAGTTACTCGGGACAGGGGCACTATGGCTACACCTTC. This sequence encodes CASSYSGQGHYGYTF.

The genes are TRBV4-3 and TRBJ1-6, with a possible D match to TRBD1 (5 bases). The CDR3 is 15 amino acids. Germline V gene sequence: CDR1 LGHNA, CDR2 YSLEER. V lost 1 base, J lost 7 bases, and 11 bases lay in between. The DNA for the CDR3 is TGCGCCAGCAGCCAAGTTCTGGGGCAGAATTCACCCCTCCACTTT. Encoded protein: CASSQVLGQNSPLHF.

In its sample, this clonotype was seen a few times. This chain connects TRBV6-1 to TRBJ1-5; weak D call: TRBD1 (6 bases). Germline CDR1 MNHNS, CDR2 SASEGT. Trimming pared 6 bases from V and 1 base from J, leaving 16 bases between. The CDR3 has 16 amino acids. Here the CDR3 DNA reads TGTGCCAGCAGCCCCCTCCAGGGGCGAAGCAATCAGCCCCAGCATTTT. The encoded protein is CASSPLQGRSNQPQHF.

In this sample, this clonotype turned up a few times. The chain employs TRBV5-1 and TRBJ2-2, with D possibly matching TRBD2 (6 bases). Germline V lookup: CDR1 SGHRS, CDR2 YFSETQ. The CDR3 contains 16 residues. Trimming left V 7 bases short and J 8 bases short, with 24 bases between. CDR3 bases: TGCGCCAGCGCCTCCAGCGGGTGGGCTTTGGAAGGGGAGCTGTTTTTT. It yields the protein CASASSGWALEGELFF.

The chain joins TRBV7-9 to TRBJ1-4, with 8 nucleotides matching TRBD1. The CDR3 is 16 amino acids. Germline V gene sequence: CDR1 SEHNR, CDR2 FQNEAQ (reference sequence). Trimming cost V 4 bases and J 6 bases; bases outside gene matches: 10. In DNA form, the CDR3 reads TGTGCCAGCAGCTCTCCCAGACAGGGGAGGGATGAAAAACTGTTTTTT. Translating gives CASSSPRQGRDEKLFF.

In its sample, this clonotype was seen a few times. The rearrangement links TRBV11-2 to TRBJ2-5; no firm D call. V gave up 4 bases and J gave up 2 bases, with 11 bases separating them. The germline CDR1 and CDR2 sequences are SGHAT and FQNNGV. The CDR3 covers 14 residues. CDR3 protein: CASSSFWNQETQYF. The DNA of the CDR3 is TGTGCCAGCAGCTCGTTTTGGAATCAAGAGACCCAGTACTTC.

This clonotype was seen a handful of times. The chain carries TRBV23-1 and TRBJ2-7; possibly TRBD1 for D (6 bases). TRBV23-1 is an ORF; its function is uncertain. V shed 0 bases and J shed 3 bases, with 18 bases lying between them. The CDR3 consists of 17 residues. CDR3 coding DNA: TGCGCCAGCAGTCAATCCAGAGGCCACAGGGCCATCTACGAGCAGTACGTC. Translated, it gives CASSQSRGHRAIYEQYV.

This clonotype showed up just a few times. The J gene is TRBJ2-7, the V gene TRBV2, with D unclear. Germline CDR1 SNHLY, CDR2 FYNNEI. The ends were cut back, 6 bases at V and 4 bases at J, with 16 bases in the middle. The CDR3 has 14 amino acids. The CDR3 DNA reads TGTGCCAGCAGAGTGTCAGGCGCAAAGTACGAGCAGTACGTC. It encodes CASRVSGAKYEQYV.

The chain uses TRBV7-9 and TRBJ1-6; TRBD1 might be the D (5 bases). The ends were cut back, 5 bases at V and 8 bases at J, with 13 bases in the middle. Germline CDR1 and CDR2: SEHNR and FQNEAQ (reference sequence). CDR3 size: 14 residues. CDR3: CASSLRTQDSPLHF. The CDR3 nucleotides read TGTGCCAGCAGCCTCAGGACACAAGATTCACCCCTCCACTTT.

The genes are TRBV10-2 and TRBJ2-5, with D tentatively TRBD2 (6 bases). Germline values: CDR1 WSHSY, CDR2 SAAADI. Trimming cost V 6 bases and J 6 bases, with 17 bases left between them. This CDR3 spans 14 amino acids. The CDR3 loop is CASRSAGAGKTQYF. In nucleotides, the CDR3 is TGCGCCAGCAGATCGGCAGGAGCGGGTAAGACCCAGTACTTC.

This clonotype has only a few counts. A clone one base away is much larger, so this may be a read error. Here the CDR3 reads CASSPRGGHSYEQYV. CDR3 nucleotides: TGTGCCAGCAGCCCCCGCGGGGGGCACTCCTACGAGCAGTACGTC. The V and J genes are TRBV7-2 and TRBJ2-7; 8 positions match TRBD2. J gave up 0 bases and V 5 bases, and 6 bases lay outside the gene matches. This CDR3 is 15 amino acids long. CDR1 and CDR2 (germline): SGHTA, FQGNSA.

The table lists this clonotype with a few counts. This chain's CDR3 is CASSQAKAGPTVTGDTQYF. The CDR3 bases are TGTGCCAGCAGCCAAGCAAAAGCCGGTCCAACAGTCACAGGAGATACGCAGTATTTT. The chain uses TRBV3-1 and TRBJ2-3, with D perhaps TRBD1 (5 bases). V was shortened by 1 base and J by 5 bases, with 25 bases between the two germline ends. The CDR3 contains 19 residues. Germline V gene sequence: CDR1 LGHDT, CDR2 YNNKEL (reference sequence).

In its sample, this clonotype was seen a few times. The chain joins TRBV12-5 to TRBJ2-7; tentatively, D is TRBD1 (6 bases). Germline V gene data show CDR1 as LGHNT and CDR2 as FRNRAP. With 6 bases removed from V and 2 bases from J, the gap between germline ends came to 17 bases. This CDR3 comprises 15 residues. The CDR3: CASGGNRVPTYEQYF. The CDR3 coding sequence is TGTGCTAGTGGGGGTAACAGGGTCCCCACCTACGAGCAGTACTTC. The whole variable domain, remainder taken from reference TRBV12-5 and TRBJ2-7, is DARVTQTPRHKVTEMGQEVTMRCQPILGHNTVFWYRQTMMQGLELLAYFRNRAPLDDSGMPKDRFSAEMPDATLATLKIQPSEPRDSAVYFCASGGNRVPTYEQYFGPGTRLTVT.

This clonotype showed up just a few times. The rearrangement uses TRBV4-2 and TRBJ2-2; D is ambiguous. This CDR3 spans 15 amino acids. The V gene's germline CDR1 is LGHNA and CDR2 YNFKEQ. V lost 7 bases and J lost 0, with 12 bases in between. CDR3 in DNA: TGTGCCAGCACCAAAGGGTCCTCGAACACCGGGGAGCTGTTTTTT. Protein: CASTKGSSNTGELFF.

This clonotype was seen ten or more times. This chain uses TRBV12-3 or TRBV12-4 with TRBJ2-2; TRBD2 matches 11 bases. V was pared by 5 bases and J by 5 bases, with 10 bases of the junction left unmatched. This CDR3 comprises 17 residues. The CDR3 DNA reads as TGTGCCAGCAGTCCACTGGGGTTAGCGGGGGGGACCGGGGAGCTGTTTTTT. Encoded protein: CASSPLGLAGGTGELFF.

The rearrangement joins TRBV20-1 to TRBJ1-2; TRBD1 matches 11 bases. Germline V gene lookup returns CDR1 DFQATT and CDR2 SNEGSKA (reference sequence). The length of the CDR3 is 13 residues. Trimming took 3 bases from V and 7 from J; bases not matched to a gene: 4. The CDR3 region has the DNA TGCAGTGCTAGGGACAGGGGGCAGGTTGGCTACACCTTC. This gives the protein CSARDRGQVGYTF.

This clonotype was picked up a small number of times. The chain has TRBV20-1 and TRBJ2-2, with a weak D call TRBD2 (5 bases). The CDR3 sequence is 12 residues long. Germline values: CDR1 DFQATT, CDR2 SNEGSKA (reference sequence). The V and J ends lost 2 bases and 6 bases respectively, with 7 bases between them. CDR3 coding DNA: TGCAGTGCTAGACGGGAACCCGGGGAGCTGTTTTTT. Protein: CSARREPGELFF.

This clonotype was found once. This chain connects TRBV18 to TRBJ2-3; D may be TRBD1 (5 bases). Deletions cut 2 bases from V and 4 bases from J, with 10 bases between. The germline V gene encodes CDR1 KGHSH and CDR2 LQKENI. CDR3 length: 14 amino acids. The DNA of the CDR3 is TGTGCCAGCTCACCATTGCAGGGCCCAGATACGCAGTATTTT. Translation: CASSPLQGPDTQYF.

This clonotype was seen a handful of times. The V and J genes are TRBV3-1 and TRBJ2-4, with D perhaps matching TRBD2 (7 bases). Germline V gives CDR1 LGHDT, CDR2 YNNKEL (reference sequence). CDR3 length equals 15 residues. V was trimmed by 1 base and J by 5 bases, leaving 12 bases between them. The DNA of the CDR3 is TGTGCCAGCAGCCAAGGCTCGCGGGGGCAAAACATTCAGTACTTC. It codes for CASSQGSRGQNIQYF.

The V gene is TRBV6-1, the J gene TRBJ1-2; 11 nucleotides align to TRBD1. V shed 6 bases, J shed 6 bases, and the junction held 6 bases outside the gene matches. The CDR3 contains 14 residues. Germline V gene lookup returns CDR1 MNHNS and CDR2 SASEGT. The CDR3 is CASRTRTGGHGYTF. As DNA, the CDR3 is TGTGCCAGCAGAACCAGGACAGGGGGCCATGGCTACACCTTC.

This clonotype was recorded at least ten times. This rearrangement joins TRBV4-1 to TRBJ2-1; D remains ambiguous. The CDR3 totals 15 residues. Germline loops: CDR1 MGHRA, CDR2 YSYEKL. V lost 1 base and J 8 bases, leaving 15 bases between the germline ends. The CDR3 protein is CASSQGFNPVYEQFF. CDR3 nucleotide sequence: TGCGCCAGCAGCCAAGGATTTAACCCCGTCTATGAGCAGTTCTTC.